This T cell receptor (beta chain) appears in the sequencing data of a study of shared clonotypes between healthy human individuals (dated by TCRdb to the early 2020s). A note on the overall study: The cohort comprised a couple of women and a few men aged 18 to 49 years. For each donor, three plates each were used for CD4 naive and CD4 memory, two plates were used for CD8 naive, and one plate was used for CD8 memory. To estimate repertoire size and how much clonotype sharing occurs between individuals, the study deeply sequenced the blood TCR repertoires of five healthy adults. Different laboratories and diverse techniques were used to prepare libraries and sequence TCR repertoires, to increase sequencing depth and limit assay-specific biases. Leukapheresis yielded between about 0.94 and 8.9 billion PBMCs per donor.

The research as a whole found: Clonotypes shared by all four sorted-subset donors showed higher generation probabilities than non-shared clonotypes. Because the study included a small number of donors, the genetic and exposure-history diversity represented was limited. Sharing across a handful of donors was observed for 4.5% to 6.5% of naive CD4, about 4% of naive CD8, about 2.3% of memory CD4, and roughly 0.4% of memory CD8 clonotypes. Rarefaction of sorted-subset datasets indicated incomplete sequencing despite the large sequencing depth. Sampling was restricted to blood, and TCR repertoires in tissues likely differ from the TCR repertoires found in blood. Estimated clonotype richness was generally larger for naive than for memory subsets. Pairwise subsampling led to the expectation that sequencing depth would affect the degree of clonotype sharing among donors.

Using the deep immunoSEQ assay, TCR CDR3 regions were amplified from genomic DNA by multiplex PCR. Genomic DNA extracted from each cell subset was distributed evenly over all wells of several immunoSEQ 96-well plates, and each plate served as one replicate. For sorted subsets, 200 ng of genomic DNA, equivalent to about 30,000 T cell genomes, went into each replicate PCR. Purified libraries were measured with a Qubit 3.0 fluorometer, size-checked on a Bioanalyzer 2100, and measured again with the KAPA Library Quantification kit. Every immunoSEQ 96-well plate was sequenced on a dedicated single-read 150-cycle Illumina NextSeq 550 flow cell. In the authors' own workflow: The immunoSEQ output contained only junctional sequences without quality scores, so filtering could not match that applied to full-length reads. Sequences were annotated with PyIR, a Python wrapper for IgBLAST v1.9, and V/J genes and CDR3 were assigned using IMGT germline references. Reads with weak V/J assignments (E-value above 1e-6), missing CDR3, stop codons, out-of-frame junctions, or ambiguous translated residues were removed. A V3J clonotype was defined by an identical inferred V gene, J gene, and CDR3 amino acid sequence. To compute the percentage overlap between repertoires, the number of shared unique clonotypes was divided by the size of the smaller repertoire. Repertoire richness was assessed with RTK rarefaction, the Chao1 estimator, and Recon v2.1 estimates of unobserved clonotypes. For all TCRbeta clonotypes obtained by the gDNA method from four donors, generation probabilities were computed with OLGA. TCRdb carries this immuneACCESS record with in-frame sequences only. Its versions omit some clonotypes, under half of them owing to an unresolved V gene in the studies checked, with the rest unexplained. V and J calls and clone size are given by that table; D and trimming were obtained from the DNA. A total of around 1.9 million clones appear in this sample, approximately 94% of them only once. 1.5% to 2% of the sample lies in the top ten.

With respect to this clone: The specificity of this receptor is unknown. No base quality values were provided; no much bigger clone lies one nucleotide off.

CD8 naive samples were CD45RO-negative cells positively selected for CCR7, giving a CD45RA+CCR7+ population that excluded TemRA cells. Donors were healthy HIV-negative adults with no recently reported acute infections or vaccinations. Every donor was a Caucasian adult residing in Nashville, Tennessee, USA. After blood collection by leukapheresis, PBMCs were isolated using Ficoll-Histopaque density gradient centrifugation and then cryopreserved in the vapor phase of liquid nitrogen. Analytical flow cytometry was used to check the purity and quantity of each magnetically sorted T cell population. Genomic DNA was isolated from every sorted fraction and measured by UV absorbance on a Nanodrop 2000c. What was sequenced was naive CD8+ T cells from PBMCs. Reading the label with the study, this specimen's cell subset or site is: CD45RA+CCR7+. This TCR came from a man younger than 30 in good health. Some clones in this sample may be carry-over from other donors' samples.

The CDR3 protein sequence reads: CASSVSIETQYF. DNA sequence: TGTGCCAGCAGTGTTTCGATCGAGACCCAGTACTTC. The V and J segments used are TRBV28 and TRBJ2-5; a confident D gene designation cannot be given. V is clipped by 5 bases and J by 5 bases, and the sequence between their germline boundaries is 9 bases long. Counted from cysteine to phenylalanine, this CDR3 has 12 amino acids. Just the 36-base CDR3 DNA is kept, in frame starting at base 1. CDR1 and CDR2 are drawn from the germline V gene: MDHEN, SYDVKM.